The 17 T cell receptor beta chains given below trace back to one sample, sequenced in a study of blood T cell repertoires in COVID-19. Profiled with immunoSEQ multiplex PCR; TCRdb holds only in-frame clones, not every one. This table holds hundreds of thousands of clones, roughly nine tenths found once. What was sequenced was peripheral blood. Receptors were obtained from a woman aged 25 to 39 with COVID-19, enrolled during active disease.

This chain joins TRBV10-3 and TRBJ1-3, with 9 bases fitting TRBD1. Germline lookup yields CDR1 ENHRY and CDR2 SYGVKD. V was clipped by 4 bases and J by 3 bases; unmatched bases: 1. This CDR3 spans 14 amino acids. In DNA form, the CDR3 reads TGTGCCATCAGTGTGGACAGGGGTGGAAACACCATATATTTT. It yields the protein CAISVDRGGNTIYF.

V usage is TRBV27 and J usage is TRBJ2-3; 12 bases are a match to TRBD2. The junction had 7 bases not matched to a gene; V was cut back by 6 bases and J by 3 bases. Germline V gene lookup returns CDR1 MNHEY and CDR2 SMNVEV (reference sequence). This CDR3 has 16 amino acids. CDR3 sequence reads: CASSPQTSGGTDTQYF. CDR3 nucleotide sequence: TGTGCCAGCAGCCCGCAGACTAGCGGGGGTACAGATACGCAGTATTTT.

This sequence joins TRBV4-1 and TRBJ2-1; possible D gene TRBD1, 6 bases. In germline, CDR1 is MGHRA, CDR2 YSYEKL. This CDR3 has 15 amino acids. V was trimmed by 1 base and J by 8 bases, leaving 15 bases between them. The DNA for the CDR3 is TGCGCCAGCAGCCAAGGGGCAGGGGTTTTCGATGAGCAGTTCTTC. Residues: CASSQGAGVFDEQFF.

In the case of this clone: The junction shows a germline mismatch at one end, possibly a read error. Other DNA sequences from this sample encode an identical CDR3 as well. CDR3: CASSTGGAGQYF. Here the CDR3 DNA reads TGTGCTAGCAGTACAGGGGGCGCGGGGCAGTACTTC. V usage is TRBV27 and J usage is TRBJ2-7; 9 bases align to TRBD1. CDR3 length equals 12 residues. In germline, CDR1 is MNHEY, CDR2 SMNVEV (reference sequence).

The rearrangement joins TRBV11-3 to TRBJ2-1, with 8 bases matching TRBD2. This CDR3 has 17 amino acids. The germline V gene encodes CDR1 SGHNT and CDR2 YENEEA. V shed 1 base, J shed 1 base, and the junction held 6 bases outside the gene matches. This chain's CDR3 is CASSLVGGTRSYNEQFF. CDR3 DNA: TGTGCCAGCAGCTTAGTTGGTGGGACTAGGTCCTACAATGAGCAGTTCTTC.

This chain connects TRBV10-3 to TRBJ2-3; tentative D call: TRBD1 (8 bases). The CDR3 consists of 16 residues. Germline lookup yields CDR1 ENHRY and CDR2 SYGVKD. Trimming shortened V by 8 bases and J by 5 bases, and 23 bases separated the two germline ends. In DNA, the CDR3 is TGTGCCATCGGGGGAGGGGCGGGACAGGATCAAGATACGCAGTATTTT. Amino acid sequence: CAIGGGAGQDQDTQYF.

The chain has TRBV11-2 and TRBJ2-1; 7 bases match TRBD2. The CDR3 extends over 16 amino acids. The junction had 11 bases not matched to a gene; V was cut back by 3 bases and J by 6 bases. CDR1 is SGHAT, CDR2 FQNNGV, per germline. The CDR3 reads CASSLGRVAGGNEQFF. CDR3 bases: TGTGCCAGCAGCTTGGGCCGGGTAGCGGGCGGCAATGAGCAGTTCTTC.

The chain couples TRBV6-2 or TRBV6-3 to TRBJ2-1, with TRBD2 matching over 10 bases. The germline CDR1 and CDR2 sequences are MNHEY and SVGEGT. The junction had 7 bases not matched to a gene; V was cut back by 2 bases and J by 6 bases. This CDR3 is built from 16 residues. In nucleotides, the CDR3 is TGTGCCAGCAGTTACCAAGCGGGGGGGGAGGTCAATGAGCAGTTCTTC. Translated: CASSYQAGGEVNEQFF.

The V call is TRBV7-9, the J call TRBJ2-5; 8 bases agree with TRBD1. The CDR3 extends over 13 amino acids. Trimming took 5 bases from V and 5 from J; bases not matched to a gene: 4. Germline values: CDR1 SEHNR, CDR2 FQNEAQ (reference sequence). The CDR3 is CASSQDRAETQYF. For the CDR3, the DNA is TGTGCCAGCAGCCAGGACAGGGCGGAGACCCAGTACTTC.

V is TRBV5-6 and J is TRBJ2-1; the match to TRBD2 covers 7 bases. The germline V gene encodes CDR1 SGHDT and CDR2 YYEEEE. The CDR3 runs to 14 residues. The trim removed 0 bases at V and 6 bases at J, leaving 3 bases unmatched. Written as DNA, the CDR3 is TGTGCCAGCAGCTTGGTGCTAGCGGCCAATGAGCAGTTCTTC. Amino acids: CASSLVLAANEQFF.

This chain joins TRBV27 and TRBJ2-7; weak D call: TRBD2 (5 bases). The CDR3 consists of 12 residues. V was clipped by 5 bases and J by 1 base, with 6 bases between them. CDR1 and CDR2 from the germline V gene are MNHEY and SMNVEV (reference sequence). The CDR3 DNA follows: TGTGCCAGCAGTCCGGGGTCCTACGAGCAGTACTTC. It encodes CASSPGSYEQYF.

V gene TRBV25-1 combines with J gene TRBJ2-7; D might be TRBD1 (6 bases). Looked up from germline, CDR1 is MGHDK and CDR2 is SYGVNS. The CDR3 length is 13 residues. Trimming removed 6 bases from V and 3 bases from J, with 12 bases in between. DNA of the CDR3: TGTGCCAGCAGCCTTGGGGGCAGCTACGAGCAGTACTTC. Its translation is CASSLGGSYEQYF.

The chain couples TRBV10-3 to TRBJ2-7; TRBD2 matches 12 bases. The CDR3 runs to 16 residues. Germline V gene data show CDR1 as ENHRY and CDR2 as SYGVKD. Losses at the gene ends were 10 bases for V and 3 bases for J; bases not matched to a gene: 13. The CDR3, as DNA: TGTGCCACCTCCCCCGCGCGGACTAGCGGGGACTACGAGCAGTACGTC. Translating it yields CATSPARTSGDYEQYV.

This clone was observed many times. Other DNA sequences in the same sample also yield this CDR3. This chain connects TRBV9 to TRBJ1-6; possibly TRBD1 for D (6 bases). CDR1 and CDR2 from the germline V gene are SGDLS and YYNGEE. V gave up 4 bases and J gave up 7 bases, with 9 bases separating them. The CDR3 is made up of 13 amino acids. CDR3 sequence: CASSPQGNSPLHF. The CDR3, as DNA: TGTGCCAGCAGCCCTCAGGGGAATTCACCCCTCCACTTT.

The rearrangement links TRBV5-1 to TRBJ2-3, with 10 bases fitting TRBD1. The CDR3 has 18 residues. The V and J ends lost 3 bases and 1 base, in that order; junction bases with no gene match: 11. Germline-derived CDR1 and CDR2 are SGHRS and YFSETQ. CDR3 protein: CASSYTKTGGVGTDTQYF. The CDR3 nucleotides are TGCGCCAGCAGCTACACGAAGACAGGGGGCGTAGGCACAGATACGCAGTATTTT.

The rearrangement links TRBV18 to TRBJ1-1; D is undetermined. Germline CDR1 and CDR2: KGHSH and LQKENI. V was pared by 4 bases and J by 4 bases, with 7 bases between. The CDR3 spans 12 residues. CDR3 sequence: CASSLTFTEAFF. The DNA for the CDR3 is TGTGCCAGCTCACTAACATTCACTGAAGCTTTCTTT.

The chain is built from TRBV19 and TRBJ1-5, with 9 bases that match TRBD1. Germline trimming cut 5 bases from V and 4 bases from J; bases unmatched to any gene: 6. The CDR3 runs to 15 residues. Germline V gives CDR1 LNHDA, CDR2 SQIVND (reference sequence). CDR3 loop: CASSPRGQGNQPQHF. The DNA of the CDR3 is TGTGCCAGTAGTCCCCGCGGACAGGGGAATCAGCCCCAGCATTTT.